A selection of T cell receptor beta chains follows, all from one sample in a study of blood T cell repertoires in COVID-19. Assay: immunoSEQ multiplex PCR; the TCRdb copy retains only in-frame clones and omits some. The table includes 250,000 to 300,000 clones, about nine tenths detected once. Sequenced material: peripheral blood. Source of these receptors: a woman in her forties or fifties who had recovered from COVID-19. Each CDR3 is given without its conserved first and last residue. Each record gives: V gene, J gene, CDR3 protein.

>TRBV19|TRBJ1-1
ASTPGGLGYNSEAF
>TRBV28|TRBJ1-2
ASSSPRDGLRDGYT
>TRBV11-1|TRBJ1-1
ASSPIMVNTEAF
>TRBV4-1|TRBJ2-3
ASSQEPSGGDTDTQY
>TRBV6-2/TRBV6-3|TRBJ1-1
ASSSGQGIMNTEAF
>TRBV7-7|TRBJ1-1
ASSNRRDRVNTEAF
>TRBV6-5|TRBJ2-1
ASSSGTTTYNEQF
>TRBV6-5|TRBJ2-3
ASSYWGGRSTDTQY
>TRBV7-6|TRBJ1-1
ASSPGSPAF
>TRBV30|TRBJ1-6
AWSVGTGLSPLH
>TRBV4-1|TRBJ2-7
ASSHSGSYEQY
>TRBV3-1/TRBV3-2|TRBJ2-2
ASKDHGGNGELF
>TRBV5-8|TRBJ1-1
ASLEGGNEAF
>TRBV27|TRBJ2-1
ASSFMYEQF
>TRBV20-1|TRBJ1-2
SALGDGYT
>TRBV9|TRBJ2-1
ASSIGTTSYNEQF
>TRBV19|TRBJ1-4
ASRRRGGDGALF
>TRBV30|TRBJ1-1
AWGTGRPF
>TRBV4-3|TRBJ2-3
ASSQDPPSGALTDTQY
>TRBV19|TRBJ2-5
ASSIGAGRETQY